Shown below are 8 T cell receptor beta chains from a single sample sequenced in a study of cytomegalovirus exposure and HLA in healthy donors. Use of 60 Vbeta and 13 Jbeta primers characterized the PCR. Repertoires were generated with immunoSEQ multiplex PCR, while TCRdb's copy carries only in-frame clones and drops some. The sample lists approximately 160,000 clones; roughly 80% were seen once. The sequenced sample was PBMCs. The origin of the receptors is a man in his late teens or twenties in good health and CMV-seronegative.

V usage is TRBV5-6 and J usage is TRBJ2-5; 8 nucleotides line up with TRBD1. The end of the DNA aligns better with TRBJ2-7, so the J call may be wrong. Germline CDR1 is SGHDT and CDR2 is YYEEEE. The CDR3 is 13 amino acids. CDR3 in amino acids: CASSLQGGHEQYF. CDR3 nucleotides: TGTGCCAGCAGCCTACAGGGGGGCCACGAGCAGTACTTC.

V is TRBV28 and J is TRBJ2-7, with TRBD1 matching over 11 bases. With V trimmed by 5 bases and J by 3 bases, 21 bases remained unmatched. The germline gives CDR1 MDHEN, CDR2 SYDVKM. The CDR3 spans 20 residues. In DNA, the CDR3 is TGTGCCAGCAGTGCTGCCGGGACAGGGGGACCCGGCAGCGTCTGCTACGAGCAGTACTTC. Its protein product is CASSAAGTGGPGSVCYEQYF. The whole variable domain, remainder taken from reference TRBV28 and TRBJ2-7, is DVKVTQSSRYLVKRTGEKVFLECVQDMDHENMFWYRQDPGLGLRLIYFSYDVKMKEKGDIPEGYSVSREKKERFSLILESASTNQTSMYLCASSAAGTGGPGSVCYEQYFGPGTRLTVT.

The chain links TRBV19 to TRBJ2-1; 9 positions match TRBD2. The CDR3 has 15 residues. Germline trimming cut 6 bases from V and 0 bases from J; bases unmatched to any gene: 3. Germline V gene lookup returns CDR1 LNHDA and CDR2 SQIVND (reference sequence). The CDR3: CASRAAGGSYNEQFF. DNA for the CDR3: TGTGCCAGTAGGGCAGCGGGAGGCTCCTACAATGAGCAGTTCTTC.

V gene TRBV11-3 combines with J gene TRBJ1-5; the D gene is possibly TRBD1 (6 bases). The CDR3 is made up of 14 amino acids. Germline V gene data show CDR1 as SGHNT and CDR2 as YENEEA. With 5 bases removed from V and 9 bases from J, the gap between germline ends came to 17 bases. DNA for the CDR3: TGTGCCAGCAGCGTGGGGGCCTTAAGTGGGCCCCAGCATTTT. Its protein product is CASSVGALSGPQHF.

V and J are TRBV5-6 and TRBJ1-2; D is unclear. The germline V and J ends were trimmed by 4 bases and 1 base, with 14 bases remaining between them. From germline, CDR1 is SGHDT and CDR2 YYEEEE. This CDR3 has 15 residues. The CDR3 nucleotides are TGTGCCAGCAGCCCCTTGGGAGGCTTTAACTATGGCTACACCTTC. Protein product: CASSPLGGFNYGYTF. Variable domain in full (rest from reference TRBV5-6 and TRBJ1-2): DAGVTQSPTHLIKTRGQQVTLRCSPKSGHDTVSWYQQALGQGPQFIFQYYEEEERQRGNFPDRFSGHQFPNYSSELNVNALLLGDSALYLCASSPLGGFNYGYTFGSGTRLTVV.

This chain uses TRBV12-5 with TRBJ1-5; D unclear. The CDR3 length is 15 residues. Trimming took off 3 bases at V and 2 bases at J, with 11 bases between the two ends. Germline loops: CDR1 LGHNT, CDR2 FRNRAP. The CDR3 DNA is TGTGCTAGTGGTTTTGGCAGCGGAGGCAATCAGCCCCAGCATTTT. Residues: CASGFGSGGNQPQHF.

V usage is TRBV4-1 and J usage is TRBJ2-3, with a tentative D call TRBD1 (6 bases). Trimming pared 4 bases from V and 6 bases from J, leaving 11 bases between. The germline gives CDR1 MGHRA, CDR2 YSYEKL. This CDR3 region has 13 residues. The CDR3 DNA reads TGCGCCAGCAGCCCTGGACAGTCGGATACGCAGTATTTT. Translated, it gives CASSPGQSDTQYF.

The gene calls are TRBV5-4 and TRBJ2-3; D gene uncertain. The V gene's germline CDR1 is SGHNT and CDR2 YYREEE (reference sequence). CDR3 size: 15 residues. V lost 2 bases and J 2 bases, leaving 12 bases between the germline ends. DNA of the CDR3: TGTGCCAGCAGCTTTAGAGGCGCCGACACAGATACGCAGTATTTT. Protein sequence: CASSFRGADTDTQYF.